The sequence of this T cell receptor (beta chain) was determined in a study of response to subunit inactivated influenza vaccine. TCRdb used MiXCR to reprocess the RT-PCR reads, holding one entry per CDR3 protein. The data hold 400,000 to 650,000 distinct CDR3 sequences, with 6.5% to 8% observed a single time. This CDR3 is 16 amino acids long. V dropped 4 bases and J dropped 5 bases, with 19 bases sitting between them. Germline V lookup: CDR1 MNHEY, CDR2 SMNVEV (reference sequence). This TCR derives from a man aged 45-69 years who received an inactivated influenza vaccine. The chain is built from TRBV27 and TRBJ2-3; a weak D match, TRBD1 (6 bases). The sample was PBMCs from blood, taken roughly 24 months after vaccination. DNA for the CDR3: TGTGCCAGCAGTTCCCCAGGGGTGGTCTTTGGAGATACGCAGTATTTT. Translation: CASSSPGVVFGDTQYF.